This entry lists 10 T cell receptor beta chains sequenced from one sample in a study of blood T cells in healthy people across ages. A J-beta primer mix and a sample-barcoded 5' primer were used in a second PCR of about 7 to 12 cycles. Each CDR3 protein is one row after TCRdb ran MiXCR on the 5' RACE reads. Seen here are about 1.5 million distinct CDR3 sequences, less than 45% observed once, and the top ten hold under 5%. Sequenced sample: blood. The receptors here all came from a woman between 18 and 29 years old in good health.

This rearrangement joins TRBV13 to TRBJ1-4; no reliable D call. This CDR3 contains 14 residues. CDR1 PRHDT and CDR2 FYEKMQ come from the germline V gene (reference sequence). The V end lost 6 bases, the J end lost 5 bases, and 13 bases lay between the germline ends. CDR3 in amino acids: CASRRARRNEKLFF. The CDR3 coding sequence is TGTGCCAGCAGGAGGGCACGCCGAAATGAAAAACTGTTTTTT.

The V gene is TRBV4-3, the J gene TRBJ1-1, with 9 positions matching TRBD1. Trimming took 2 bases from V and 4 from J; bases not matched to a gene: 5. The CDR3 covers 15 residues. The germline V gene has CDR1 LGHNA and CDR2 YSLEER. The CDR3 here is CASSQWGQGGTEAFF. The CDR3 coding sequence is TGCGCCAGCAGCCAATGGGGACAGGGTGGCACTGAAGCTTTCTTT.

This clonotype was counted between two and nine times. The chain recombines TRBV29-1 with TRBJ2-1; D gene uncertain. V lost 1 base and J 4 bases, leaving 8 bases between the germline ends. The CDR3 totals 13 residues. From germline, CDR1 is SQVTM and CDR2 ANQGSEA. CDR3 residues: CSVEGDLYNEQFF. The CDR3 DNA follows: TGCAGCGTTGAAGGTGACTTATACAATGAGCAGTTCTTC.

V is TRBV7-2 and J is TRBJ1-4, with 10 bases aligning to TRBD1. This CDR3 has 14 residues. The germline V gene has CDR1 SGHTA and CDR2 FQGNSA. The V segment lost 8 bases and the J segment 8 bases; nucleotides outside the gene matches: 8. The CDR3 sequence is CASRRDRGEEKLFF. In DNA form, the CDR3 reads TGTGCCAGCCGCCGGGACAGGGGTGAAGAAAAACTGTTTTTT. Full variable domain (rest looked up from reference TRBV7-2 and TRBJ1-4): GAGVSQSPSNKVTEKGKDVELRCDPISGHTALYWYRQSLGQGLEFLIYFQGNSAPDKSGLPSDRFSAERTGGSVSTLTIQRTQQEDSAVYLCASRRDRGEEKLFFGSGTQLSVL.

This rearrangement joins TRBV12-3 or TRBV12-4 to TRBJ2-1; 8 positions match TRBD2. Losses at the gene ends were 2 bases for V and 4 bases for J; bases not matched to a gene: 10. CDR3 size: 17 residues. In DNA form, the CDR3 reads TGTGCCAGCAGTTTAATAGTGGTTGTAGCGGGGTACAATGAGCAGTTCTTC. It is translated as CASSLIVVVAGYNEQFF.

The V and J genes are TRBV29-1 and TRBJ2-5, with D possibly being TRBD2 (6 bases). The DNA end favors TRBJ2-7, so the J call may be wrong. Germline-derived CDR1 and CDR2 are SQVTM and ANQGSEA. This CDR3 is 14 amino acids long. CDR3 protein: CSVEASGDPYEQYF. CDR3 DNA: TGCAGCGTTGAAGCGTCGGGGGACCCCTACGAGCAGTACTTC.

DNA of the CDR3: TGTGCCAGCAGTGAATGGACAGAGCTCCCTAGAGGTGAAGCTTTCTTT. Protein: CASSEWTELPRGEAFF. The V call is TRBV25-1, the J call TRBJ1-1; a weak D match, TRBD1 (6 bases). V shed 1 base and J shed 7 bases, with 19 bases lying between them. The length of the CDR3 is 16 residues. Germline V gives CDR1 MGHDK, CDR2 SYGVNS.

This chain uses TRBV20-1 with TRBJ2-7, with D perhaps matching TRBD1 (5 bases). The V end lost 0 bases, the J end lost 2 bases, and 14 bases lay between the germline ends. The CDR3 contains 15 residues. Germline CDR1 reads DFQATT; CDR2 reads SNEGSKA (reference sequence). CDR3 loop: CSARDPRTQPYEQYF. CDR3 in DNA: TGCAGTGCTAGAGATCCCAGGACACAGCCCTACGAGCAGTACTTC.

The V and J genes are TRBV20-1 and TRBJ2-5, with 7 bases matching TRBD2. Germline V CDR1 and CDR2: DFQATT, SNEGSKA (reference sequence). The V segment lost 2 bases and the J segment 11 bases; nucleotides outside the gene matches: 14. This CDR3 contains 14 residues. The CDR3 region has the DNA TGCAGTGCTAGACGGGGGACTATCAACAATGAGCAGTACTTC. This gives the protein CSARRGTINNEQYF.

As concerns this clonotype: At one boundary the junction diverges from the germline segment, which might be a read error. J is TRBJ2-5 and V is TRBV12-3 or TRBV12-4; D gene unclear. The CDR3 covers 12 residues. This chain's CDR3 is CAGSFTGETQYF. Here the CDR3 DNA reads TGTGCCGGCAGTTTTACGGGAGAGACCCAGTACTTC.